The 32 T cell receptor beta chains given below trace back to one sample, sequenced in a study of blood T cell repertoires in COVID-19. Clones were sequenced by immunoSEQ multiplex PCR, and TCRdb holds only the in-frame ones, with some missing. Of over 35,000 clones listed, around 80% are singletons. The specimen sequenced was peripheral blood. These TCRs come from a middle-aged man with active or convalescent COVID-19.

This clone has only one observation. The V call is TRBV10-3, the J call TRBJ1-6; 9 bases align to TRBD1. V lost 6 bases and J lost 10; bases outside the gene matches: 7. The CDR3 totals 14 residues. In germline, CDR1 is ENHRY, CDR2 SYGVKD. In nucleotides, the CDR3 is TGTGCCATCAGAACCGGGACAGGGAACTCACCCCTCCACTTT. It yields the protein CAIRTGTGNSPLHF.

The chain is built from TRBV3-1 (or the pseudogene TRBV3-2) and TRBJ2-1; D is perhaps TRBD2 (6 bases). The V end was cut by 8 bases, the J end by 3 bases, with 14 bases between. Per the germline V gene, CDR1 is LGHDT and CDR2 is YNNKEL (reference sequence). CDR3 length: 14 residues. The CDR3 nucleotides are TGTGCCAGCGGAAGGAGGGAGATCTACAATGAGCAGTTCTTC. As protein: CASGRREIYNEQFF.

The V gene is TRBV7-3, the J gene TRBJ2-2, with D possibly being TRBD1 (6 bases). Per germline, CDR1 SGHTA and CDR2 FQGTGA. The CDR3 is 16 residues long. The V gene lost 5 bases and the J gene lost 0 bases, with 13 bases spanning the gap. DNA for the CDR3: TGTGCCAGCAGCACCCCCTGGGGGCCGAACACCGGGGAGCTGTTTTTT. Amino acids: CASSTPWGPNTGELFF. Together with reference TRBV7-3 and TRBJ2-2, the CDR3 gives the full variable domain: GAGVSQTPSNKVTEKGKYVELRCDPISGHTALYWYRQSLGQGPEFLIYFQGTGAADDSGLPNDRFFAVRPEGSVSTLKIQRTERGDSAVYLCASSTPWGPNTGELFFGEGSRLTVL.

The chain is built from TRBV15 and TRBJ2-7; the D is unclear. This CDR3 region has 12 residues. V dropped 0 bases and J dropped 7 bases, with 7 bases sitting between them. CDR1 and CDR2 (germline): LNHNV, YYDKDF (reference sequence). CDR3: CATSRDAREQYF. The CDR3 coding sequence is TGTGCCACCAGCAGAGATGCGAGGGAGCAGTACTTC.

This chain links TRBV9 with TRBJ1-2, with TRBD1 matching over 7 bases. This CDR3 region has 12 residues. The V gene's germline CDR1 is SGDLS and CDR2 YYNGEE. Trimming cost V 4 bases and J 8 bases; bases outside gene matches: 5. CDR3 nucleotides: TGTGCCAGCAGCCGAGACAGGGAAGGCTACACCTTC. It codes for CASSRDREGYTF. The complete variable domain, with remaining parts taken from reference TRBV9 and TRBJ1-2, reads DSGVTQTPKHLITATGQRVTLRCSPRSGDLSVYWYQQSLDQGLQFLIQYYNGEERAKGNILERFSAQQFPDLHSELNLSSLELGDSALYFCASSRDREGYTFGSGTRLTVV.

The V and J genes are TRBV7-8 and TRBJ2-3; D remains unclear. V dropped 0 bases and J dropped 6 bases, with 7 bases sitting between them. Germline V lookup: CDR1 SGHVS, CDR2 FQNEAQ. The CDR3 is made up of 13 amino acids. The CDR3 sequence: CASSLAAGDTQYF. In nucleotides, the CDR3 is TGTGCCAGCAGCTTAGCGGCCGGGGATACGCAGTATTTT.

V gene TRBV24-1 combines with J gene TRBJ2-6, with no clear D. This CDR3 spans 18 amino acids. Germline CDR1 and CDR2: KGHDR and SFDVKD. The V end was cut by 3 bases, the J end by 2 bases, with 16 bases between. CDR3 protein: CATSDPSPLPPGANVLTF. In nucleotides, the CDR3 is TGTGCCACCAGTGATCCCTCCCCCCTCCCTCCTGGGGCCAACGTCCTGACTTTC.

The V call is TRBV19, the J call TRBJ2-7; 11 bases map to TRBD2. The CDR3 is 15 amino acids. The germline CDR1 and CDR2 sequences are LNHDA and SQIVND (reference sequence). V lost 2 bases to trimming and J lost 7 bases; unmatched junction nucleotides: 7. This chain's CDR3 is CASSITSGSPLEQYF. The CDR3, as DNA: TGTGCCAGTAGTATAACTAGCGGGAGCCCCTTGGAGCAGTACTTC.

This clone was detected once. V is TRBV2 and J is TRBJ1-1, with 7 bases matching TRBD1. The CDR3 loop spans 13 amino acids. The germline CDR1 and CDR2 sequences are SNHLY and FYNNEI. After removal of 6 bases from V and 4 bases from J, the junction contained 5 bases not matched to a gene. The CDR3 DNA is TGTGCCAGCAGGGCACAGGGGATCACTGAAGCTTTCTTT. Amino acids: CASRAQGITEAFF. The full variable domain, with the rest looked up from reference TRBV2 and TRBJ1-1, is EPEVTQTPSHQVTQMGQEVILRCVPISNHLYFYWYRQILGQKVEFLVSFYNNEISEKSEIFDDQFSVERPDGSNFTLKIRSTKLEDSAMYFCASRAQGITEAFFGQGTRLTVV.

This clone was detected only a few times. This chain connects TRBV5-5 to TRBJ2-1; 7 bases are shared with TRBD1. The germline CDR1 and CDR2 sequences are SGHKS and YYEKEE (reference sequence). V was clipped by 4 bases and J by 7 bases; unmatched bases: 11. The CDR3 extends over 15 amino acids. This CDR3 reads CASSLQGVLGNEQFF. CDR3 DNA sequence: TGTGCCAGCAGCCTCCAGGGGGTCCTTGGGAATGAGCAGTTCTTC.

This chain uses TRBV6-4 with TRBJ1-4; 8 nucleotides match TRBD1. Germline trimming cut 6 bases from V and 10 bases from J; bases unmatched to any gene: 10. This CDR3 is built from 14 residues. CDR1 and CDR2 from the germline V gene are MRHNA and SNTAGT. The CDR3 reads CASRLTGQGGKLFF. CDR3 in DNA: TGTGCCAGCAGGCTCACCGGACAGGGTGGAAAACTGTTTTTT.

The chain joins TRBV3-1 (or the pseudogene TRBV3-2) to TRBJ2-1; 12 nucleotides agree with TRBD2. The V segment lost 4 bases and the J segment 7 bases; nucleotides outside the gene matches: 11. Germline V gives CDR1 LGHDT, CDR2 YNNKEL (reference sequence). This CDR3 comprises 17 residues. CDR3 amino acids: CASSRSRLAGVWNEQFF. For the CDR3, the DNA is TGTGCCAGCAGCCGTTCACGACTAGCGGGAGTATGGAATGAGCAGTTCTTC.

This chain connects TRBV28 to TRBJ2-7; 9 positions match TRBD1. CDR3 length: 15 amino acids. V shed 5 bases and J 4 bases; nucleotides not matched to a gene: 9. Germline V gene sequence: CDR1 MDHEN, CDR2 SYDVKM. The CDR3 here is CASSTPGTGSYEQYF. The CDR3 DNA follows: TGTGCCAGCAGTACCCCCGGGACAGGGTCGTACGAGCAGTACTTC.

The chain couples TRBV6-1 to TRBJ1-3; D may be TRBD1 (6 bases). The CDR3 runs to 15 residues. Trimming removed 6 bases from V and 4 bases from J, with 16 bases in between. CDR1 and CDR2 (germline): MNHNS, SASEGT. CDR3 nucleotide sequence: TGTGCCAGCAGCAACCCGGAACAGGGCGGAAACACCATATATTTT. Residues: CASSNPEQGGNTIYF.

The CDR3 DNA is TGTGTCAGAAGCGCTGGACAGTCGTCGGTGAACACTGAAGCTTTCTTT. Translating it yields CVRSAGQSSVNTEAFF. The V gene is TRBV7-5, the J gene TRBJ1-1; the table's D call, TRBD1, has no DNA check behind it. TRBV7-5 is tagged as a pseudogene. This CDR3 region has 16 residues.

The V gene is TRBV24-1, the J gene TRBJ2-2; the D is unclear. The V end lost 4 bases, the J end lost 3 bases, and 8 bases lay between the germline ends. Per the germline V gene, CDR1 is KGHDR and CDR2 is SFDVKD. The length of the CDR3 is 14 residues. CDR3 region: CATSDPQYTGELFF. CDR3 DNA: TGTGCCACCAGTGACCCACAGTACACCGGGGAGCTGTTTTTT.

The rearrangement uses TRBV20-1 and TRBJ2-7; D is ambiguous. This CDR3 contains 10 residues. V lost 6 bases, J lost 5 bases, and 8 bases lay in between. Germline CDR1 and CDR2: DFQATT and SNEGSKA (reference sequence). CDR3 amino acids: CSASYHEQYF. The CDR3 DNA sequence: TGCAGTGCGAGCTACCACGAGCAGTACTTC.

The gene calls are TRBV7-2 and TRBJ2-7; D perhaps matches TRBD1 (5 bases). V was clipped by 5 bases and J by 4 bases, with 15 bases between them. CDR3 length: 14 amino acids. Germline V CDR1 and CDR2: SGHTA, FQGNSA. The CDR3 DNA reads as TGTGCCAGCAGCCGGAACAACCAGGGATACGAGCAGTACTTC. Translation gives CASSRNNQGYEQYF.

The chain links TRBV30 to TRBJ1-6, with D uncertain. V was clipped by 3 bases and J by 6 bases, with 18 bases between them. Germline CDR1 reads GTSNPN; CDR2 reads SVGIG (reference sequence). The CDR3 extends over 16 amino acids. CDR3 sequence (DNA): TGTGCCTGGAGCCCGGTTCAGAGTACGGGTAATTCACCCCTCCACTTT. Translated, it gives CAWSPVQSTGNSPLHF.

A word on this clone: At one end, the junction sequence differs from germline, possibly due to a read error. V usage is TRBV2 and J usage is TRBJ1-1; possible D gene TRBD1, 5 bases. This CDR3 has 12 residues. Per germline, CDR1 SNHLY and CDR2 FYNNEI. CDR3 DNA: TGTGCCAGCAGCTGGGACTCTGACCTACCCCCTTTT. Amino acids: CASSWDSDLPPF.

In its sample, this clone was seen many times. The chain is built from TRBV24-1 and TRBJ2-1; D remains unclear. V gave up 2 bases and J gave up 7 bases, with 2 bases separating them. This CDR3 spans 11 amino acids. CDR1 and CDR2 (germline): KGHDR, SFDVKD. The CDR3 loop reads CATSDSNEQFF. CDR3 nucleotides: TGTGCCACCAGTGATTCGAATGAGCAGTTCTTC.

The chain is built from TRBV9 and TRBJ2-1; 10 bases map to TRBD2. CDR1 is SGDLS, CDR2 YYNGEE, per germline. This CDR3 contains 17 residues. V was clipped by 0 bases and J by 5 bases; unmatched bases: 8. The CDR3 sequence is CASSVESSGRRDNEQFF. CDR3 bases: TGTGCCAGCAGCGTAGAGTCTAGCGGGAGAAGGGACAATGAGCAGTTCTTC.

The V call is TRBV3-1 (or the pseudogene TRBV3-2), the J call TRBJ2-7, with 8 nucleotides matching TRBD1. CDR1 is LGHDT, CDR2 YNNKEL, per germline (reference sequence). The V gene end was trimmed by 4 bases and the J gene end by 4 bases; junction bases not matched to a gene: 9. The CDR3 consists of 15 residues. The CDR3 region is CASSPTGQGSYEQYF. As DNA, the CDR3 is TGTGCCAGCAGCCCCACCGGACAGGGTTCTTACGAGCAGTACTTC.

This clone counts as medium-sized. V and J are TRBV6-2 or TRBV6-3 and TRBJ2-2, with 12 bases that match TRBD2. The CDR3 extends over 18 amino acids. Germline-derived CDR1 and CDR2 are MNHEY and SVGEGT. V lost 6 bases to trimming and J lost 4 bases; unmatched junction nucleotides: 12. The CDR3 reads CASSSSGGATPFTGELFF. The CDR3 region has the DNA TGTGCCAGCAGCTCTAGCGGGGGGGCCACCCCTTTCACCGGGGAGCTGTTTTTT.

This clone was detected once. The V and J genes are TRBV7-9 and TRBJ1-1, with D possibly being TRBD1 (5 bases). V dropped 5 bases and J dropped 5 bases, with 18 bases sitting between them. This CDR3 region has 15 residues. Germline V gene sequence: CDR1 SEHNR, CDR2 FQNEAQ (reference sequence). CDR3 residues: CASSPDGGKWTEAFF. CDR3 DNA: TGTGCCAGCAGCCCGGACGGGGGGAAGTGGACTGAAGCTTTCTTT.

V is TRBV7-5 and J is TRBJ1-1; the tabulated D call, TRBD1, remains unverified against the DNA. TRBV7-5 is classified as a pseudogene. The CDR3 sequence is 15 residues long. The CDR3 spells CVRSLDRGKLKEAFF. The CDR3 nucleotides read TGTGTCAGAAGCCTCGACAGGGGGAAGTTGAAGGAAGCTTTCTTT.

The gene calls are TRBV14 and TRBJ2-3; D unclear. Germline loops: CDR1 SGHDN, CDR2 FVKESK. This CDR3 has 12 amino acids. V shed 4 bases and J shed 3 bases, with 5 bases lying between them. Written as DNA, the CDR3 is TGTGCCAGCAGCCTCATGACAGATACGCAGTATTTT. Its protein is CASSLMTDTQYF.

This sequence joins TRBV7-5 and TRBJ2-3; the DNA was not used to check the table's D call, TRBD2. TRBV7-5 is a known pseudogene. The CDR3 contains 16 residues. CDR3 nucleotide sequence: TGTGTCAGAAGCCCTCCCCCCTCCTATTCCCATGATACGCAGTATTTT. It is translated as CVRSPPPSYSHDTQYF.

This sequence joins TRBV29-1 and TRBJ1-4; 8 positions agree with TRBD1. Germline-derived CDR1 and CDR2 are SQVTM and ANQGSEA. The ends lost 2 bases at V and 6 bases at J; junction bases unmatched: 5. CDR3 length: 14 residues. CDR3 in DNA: TGCAGCGTTGAAAAGGAACAGGGGGATGAAAAACTGTTTTTT. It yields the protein CSVEKEQGDEKLFF.

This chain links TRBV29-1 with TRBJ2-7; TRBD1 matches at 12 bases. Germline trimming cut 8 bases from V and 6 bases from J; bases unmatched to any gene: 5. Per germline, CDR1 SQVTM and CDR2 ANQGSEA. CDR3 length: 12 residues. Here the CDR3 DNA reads TGCAGCACCGGGACAGGGGGCCCCGAGCAGTACTTC. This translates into CSTGTGGPEQYF.

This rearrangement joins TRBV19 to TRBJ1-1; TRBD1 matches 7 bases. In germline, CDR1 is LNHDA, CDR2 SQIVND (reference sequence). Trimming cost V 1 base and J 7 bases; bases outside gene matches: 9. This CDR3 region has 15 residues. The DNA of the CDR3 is TGTGCCAGTAGTATAGCATCGTTGAGACAGGGTGAAGCTTTCTTT. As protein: CASSIASLRQGEAFF.

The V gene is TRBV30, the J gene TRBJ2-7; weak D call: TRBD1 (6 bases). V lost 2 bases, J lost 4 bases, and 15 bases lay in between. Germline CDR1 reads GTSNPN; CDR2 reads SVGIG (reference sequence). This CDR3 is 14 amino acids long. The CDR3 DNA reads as TGTGCCTGGAGTTCCCAGGGGTGGGCTTACGAGCAGTACTTC. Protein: CAWSSQGWAYEQYF. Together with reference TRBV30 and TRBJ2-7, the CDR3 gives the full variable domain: SQTIHQWPATLVQPVGSPLSLECTVEGTSNPNLYWYRQAAGRGLQLLFYSVGIGQISSEVPQNLSASRPQDRQFILSSKKLLLSDSGFYLCAWSSQGWAYEQYFGPGTRLTVT.